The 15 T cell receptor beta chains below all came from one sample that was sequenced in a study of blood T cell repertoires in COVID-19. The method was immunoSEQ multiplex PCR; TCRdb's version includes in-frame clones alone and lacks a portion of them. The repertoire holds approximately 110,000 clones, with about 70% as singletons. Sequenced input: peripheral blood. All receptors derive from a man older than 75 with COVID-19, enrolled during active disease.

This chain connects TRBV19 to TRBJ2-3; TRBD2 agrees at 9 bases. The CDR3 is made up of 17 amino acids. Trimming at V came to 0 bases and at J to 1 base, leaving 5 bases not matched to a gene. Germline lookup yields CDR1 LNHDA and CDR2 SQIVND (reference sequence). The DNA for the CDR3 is TGTGCCAGTAGTATAGATCGAGCGGGAGGTGGCACAGATACGCAGTATTTT. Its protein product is CASSIDRAGGGTDTQYF.

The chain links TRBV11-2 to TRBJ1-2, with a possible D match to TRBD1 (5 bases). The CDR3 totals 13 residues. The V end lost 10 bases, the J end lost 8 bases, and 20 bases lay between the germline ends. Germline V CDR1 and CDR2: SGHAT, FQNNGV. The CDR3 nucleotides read TGTGCCATCTTTATCGGGGGGAAGCAGGGCTACACCTTC. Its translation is CAIFIGGKQGYTF. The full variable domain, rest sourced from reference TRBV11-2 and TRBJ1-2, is EAGVAQSPRYKIIEKRQSVAFWCNPISGHATLYWYQQILGQGPKLLIQFQNNGVVDDSQLPKDRFSAERLKGVDSTLKIQPAKLEDSAVYLCAIFIGGKQGYTFGSGTRLTVV.

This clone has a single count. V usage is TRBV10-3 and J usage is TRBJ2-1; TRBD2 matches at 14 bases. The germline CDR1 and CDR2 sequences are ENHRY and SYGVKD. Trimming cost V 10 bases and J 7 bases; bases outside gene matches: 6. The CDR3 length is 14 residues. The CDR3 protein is CATSGTSGSNEQFF. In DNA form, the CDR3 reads TGTGCCACCTCCGGGACTAGCGGGAGTAATGAGCAGTTCTTC.

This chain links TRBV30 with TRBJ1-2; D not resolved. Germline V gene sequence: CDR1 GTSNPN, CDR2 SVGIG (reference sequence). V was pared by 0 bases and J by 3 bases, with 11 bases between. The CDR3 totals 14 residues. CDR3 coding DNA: TGTGCCTGGAGTGTCCCCCGCCGGGACTATGGCTACACCTTC. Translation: CAWSVPRRDYGYTF.

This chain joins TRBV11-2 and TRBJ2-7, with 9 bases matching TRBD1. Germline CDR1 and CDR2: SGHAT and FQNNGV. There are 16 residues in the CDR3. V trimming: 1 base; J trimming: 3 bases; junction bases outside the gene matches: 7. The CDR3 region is CASSLVQKGQGYEQYF. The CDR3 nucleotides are TGTGCCAGCAGCTTAGTCCAAAAGGGACAGGGCTACGAGCAGTACTTC. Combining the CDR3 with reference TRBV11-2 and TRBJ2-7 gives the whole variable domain EAGVAQSPRYKIIEKRQSVAFWCNPISGHATLYWYQQILGQGPKLLIQFQNNGVVDDSQLPKDRFSAERLKGVDSTLKIQPAKLEDSAVYLCASSLVQKGQGYEQYFGPGTRLTVT.

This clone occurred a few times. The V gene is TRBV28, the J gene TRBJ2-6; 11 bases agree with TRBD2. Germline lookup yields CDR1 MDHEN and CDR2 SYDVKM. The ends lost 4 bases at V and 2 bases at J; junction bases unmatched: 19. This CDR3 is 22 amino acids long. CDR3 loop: CASSSDGGLILAGVAGANVLTF. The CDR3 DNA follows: TGTGCCAGCAGTTCCGACGGGGGCCTTATACTAGCGGGAGTAGCTGGGGCCAACGTCCTGACTTTC.

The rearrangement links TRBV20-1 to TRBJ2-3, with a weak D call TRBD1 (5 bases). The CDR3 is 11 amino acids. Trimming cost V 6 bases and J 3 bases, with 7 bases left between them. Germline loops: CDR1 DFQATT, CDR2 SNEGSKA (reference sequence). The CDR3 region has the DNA TGCAGTGCCGCAGGGACAGATACGCAGTATTTT. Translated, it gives CSAAGTDTQYF.

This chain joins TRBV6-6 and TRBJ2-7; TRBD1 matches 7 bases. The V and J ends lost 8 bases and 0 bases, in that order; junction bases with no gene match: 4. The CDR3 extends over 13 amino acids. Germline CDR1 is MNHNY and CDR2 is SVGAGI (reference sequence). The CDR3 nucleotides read TGTGCCAGCGGGGACAGCTACTCCTACGAGCAGTACTTC. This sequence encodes CASGDSYSYEQYF.

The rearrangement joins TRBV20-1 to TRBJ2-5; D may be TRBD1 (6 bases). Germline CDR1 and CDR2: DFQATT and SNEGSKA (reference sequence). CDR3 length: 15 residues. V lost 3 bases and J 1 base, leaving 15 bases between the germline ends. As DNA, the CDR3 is TGCAGTGCTAGTCCCTTGACAGGCCCCCAAGAGACCCAGTACTTC. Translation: CSASPLTGPQETQYF.

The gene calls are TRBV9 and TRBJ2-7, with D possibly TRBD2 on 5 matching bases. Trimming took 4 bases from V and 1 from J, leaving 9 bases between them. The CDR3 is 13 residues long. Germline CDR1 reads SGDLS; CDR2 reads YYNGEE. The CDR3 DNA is TGTGCCAGCAGCCTACCGGGGTCCTACGAGCAGTACTTC. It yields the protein CASSLPGSYEQYF.

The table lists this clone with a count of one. CDR3 loop: CASSQDREGQETQYF. CDR3 sequence (DNA): TGCGCCAGCAGCCAAGATCGGGAGGGGCAAGAGACCCAGTACTTC. The chain couples TRBV4-1 to TRBJ2-5; 8 bases map to TRBD2. This CDR3 spans 15 amino acids. V lost 0 bases and J lost 2; bases outside the gene matches: 2. Germline values: CDR1 MGHRA, CDR2 YSYEKL.

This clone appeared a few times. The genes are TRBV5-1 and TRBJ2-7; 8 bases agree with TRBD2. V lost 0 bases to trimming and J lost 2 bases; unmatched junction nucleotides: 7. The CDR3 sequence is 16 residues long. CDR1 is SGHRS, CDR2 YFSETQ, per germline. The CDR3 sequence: CASSLEGGAGAYEQYF. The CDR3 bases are TGCGCCAGCAGCTTGGAAGGGGGAGCGGGAGCCTACGAGCAGTACTTC.

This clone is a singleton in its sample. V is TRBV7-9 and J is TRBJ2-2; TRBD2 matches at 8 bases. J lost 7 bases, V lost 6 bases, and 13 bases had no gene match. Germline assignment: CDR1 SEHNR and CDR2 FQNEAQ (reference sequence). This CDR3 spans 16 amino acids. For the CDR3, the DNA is TGTGCCAGCAGTTCCTCGGGACTAGGGTCCGGCGGGGAGCTGTTTTTT. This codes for CASSSSGLGSGGELFF.

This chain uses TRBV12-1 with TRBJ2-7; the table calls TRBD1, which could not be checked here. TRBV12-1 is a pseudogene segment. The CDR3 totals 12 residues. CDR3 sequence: CASSTGTSPLFF. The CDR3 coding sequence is TGTGCCAGCAGCACAGGGACATCACCCCTATTTTTC.

DNA for the CDR3: TGTGCCAGCAGCCCGGCCGCGGACTCTGGGGCCAACGTCCTGACTTTC. The encoded protein is CASSPAADSGANVLTF. This chain links TRBV4-2 with TRBJ2-6; D is ambiguous. Trimming took 4 bases from V and 0 from J, leaving 10 bases between them. The germline gives CDR1 LGHNA, CDR2 YNFKEQ. There are 16 residues in the CDR3.